This TCR beta chain was observed in a study of OX40 agonist ivuxolimab in advanced cancers. Study context: The patients received agonistic anti-OX40 (CD134) antibody ivuxolimab. With a range of roughly 20 to 79, age averaged about 58 years, and roughly 80% were male. Checkpoint inhibitors had been given previously to 35% to 50% of patients.

The V gene's germline CDR1 is MNHNS and CDR2 SASEGT. V was clipped by 4 bases and J by 7 bases; unmatched bases: 6. The CDR3 is 15 amino acids. Profiled with immunoSEQ multiplex PCR; TCRdb holds only in-frame clones, not every one. The table includes tens of thousands of clones, 80% to 90% detected once. Sequences were derived from CD4+ or CD8+ T cells sorted from blood, sampled in a trial of the OX40 agonist ivuxolimab. The rearrangement uses TRBV6-1 and TRBJ1-5; TRBD1 aligns across 11 bases. This receptor was obtained from an adult with an advanced solid tumor such as melanoma, head and neck, liver or kidney cancer. The CDR3 coding sequence is TGTGCCAGCAGTGTCCGGGGACAGGGGGACCAGCCCCAGCATTTT. Translation gives CASSVRGQGDQPQHF.